This T cell receptor beta chain was observed in a study of T cell responses to AZD1222 COVID-19 vaccine. Study-wide points: The donor cohort was predominantly white British with a female majority, and clonal diversity may have been underestimated. Among vaccine-associated CD4 TCRs, coverage spanned spike, with dominance at 160-218 and 743-854. Seropositive status at baseline applied to only a handful of AZD1222 recipients.

The CDR3 is made up of 15 amino acids. The V and J ends lost 3 bases and 8 bases respectively, with 17 bases between them. Germline CDR1 SNHLY, CDR2 FYNNEI. Profiled with immunoSEQ multiplex PCR; TCRdb holds only in-frame clones, not every one. The sample lists 200,000 or so clones, 93% seen once, with less than 1.2% in the top ten. In the case of this clone: Its antigen remains unidentified.

This TCR was sampled from an adult who received the AZD1222 COVID-19 vaccine. The chain employs TRBV2 and TRBJ2-1, with D possibly matching TRBD2 (7 bases). This material consisted of peripheral blood, taken 28 days after the second AZD1222 dose. The CDR3 DNA reads as TGTGCCAGCAGTGAGGGGGGGCATCTTGGCGATGAGCAGTTCTTC. Protein sequence: CASSEGGHLGDEQFF.